This T cell receptor (beta chain) originates from a study of beta chain features in type 1 diabetes. Study-wide findings and caveats: Healthy donors had naive, central memory and Treg TCRB repertoires that appeared less similar than those seen among patients. Patients with Type 1 diabetes showed moderately but significantly shorter TCRB CDR3s in all four CD4+ subsets.

This clone was observed a single time. What it recognizes is unknown. The authors reverse transcribed all of the isolated RNA, so sequencing captured expressed TCRB transcripts. TCRdb's table, derived via immunoSEQ multiplex PCR, lists solely in-frame clones and lacks some. The table includes 300,000 or so clones, 7% to 10% detected once. The germline gives CDR1 DFQATT, CDR2 SNEGSKA (reference sequence). This CDR3 region has 11 residues. Trimming shortened V by 3 bases and J by 8 bases, and 10 bases separated the two germline ends. Sorting of CD4+ naive, central memory, regulatory and stem cell-like memory cells was performed via CD45RO/CCR7/CD25/CD127/CD95/CD27. Purity exceeding 98% was reached by all sorted populations.

The source material was central memory CD4+ T cells from blood. This receptor was obtained from a man aged 30 to 45 with type 1 diabetes. The chain has TRBV20-1 and TRBJ1-1, with D hard to call. CDR3 sequence: CSASRPPEAFF. Written as DNA, the CDR3 is TGCAGTGCTAGTCGGCCCCCCGAAGCTTTCTTT.